These T cell receptor beta chains were read from a single sample in a study of glioma-infiltrating T cells. TCRdb reprocessed the multiplex PCR reads via MiXCR and lists one record per CDR3 protein. The table has fewer than 500,000 distinct CDR3 sequences, 41% seen once. Sample: glioma tissue, nonneoplastic brain tissue, or PBMCs (not recorded which). These receptors were obtained from a human donor with low-grade glioma or glioblastoma, undergoing nonglioma brain surgery, or in good health (not recorded which). Both conserved end residues are part of each CDR3. A D gene is named only where the DNA matches it firmly. Some rows mark clone size as missing; the rest say once, few, many or name a class of expanded clone.

CDR3 protein | CDR3 DNA | V gene | D gene | J gene | clone size
CASSELQGSYNSPLHF | TGTGCCAGCAGTGAATTGCAGGGCTCCTATAATTCACCCCTCCACTTT | TRBV25-1 | - | TRBJ1-6 | -
CASSETLLAGGDTQYF | TGTGCCAGCAGTGAGACCTTACTAGCGGGAGGAGATACGCAGTATTTT | TRBV2 | TRBD2 | TRBJ2-3 | -
CAISGEGAGGPSYEQYF | TGTGCCATCAGTGGTGAAGGGGCGGGTGGACCATCCTACGAGCAGTACTTC | TRBV10-3 | - | TRBJ2-7 | few
CAWEDPGRKETQYF | TGTGCCTGGGAAGACCCGGGCCGAAAAGAGACCCAGTACTTC | TRBV30 | - | TRBJ2-5 | few
CASSQDRGVFYNEQFF | TGCGCCAGCAGCCAAGACAGGGGAGTTTTCTACAATGAGCAGTTCTTC | TRBV4-1 | - | TRBJ2-1 | -
CATSRPSAGVGETQYF | TGTGCCACCAGCAGGCCCTCGGCGGGGGTAGGAGAGACCCAGTACTTC | TRBV15 | TRBD2 | TRBJ2-5 | many
CASSRPGTGGDTQCF | TGTGCCAGCAGTCGTCCAGGGACAGGGGGCGATACGCAGTGTTTT | TRBV28 | TRBD1 | TRBJ2-3 | -
CASSSSGNSPLHF | TGCGCCAGCAGTTCATCGGGTAATTCACCCCTCCACTTT | TRBV5-1 | - | TRBJ1-6 | -
CSARPSGSSYNEQFF | TGCAGTGCTAGACCTAGCGGGAGCTCCTACAATGAGCAGTTCTTC | TRBV20-1 | TRBD2 | TRBJ2-1 | many
CASSFGTPEQFF | TGTGCCAGCAGCTTCGGGACCCCTGAGCAGTTCTTC | TRBV7-2 | - | TRBJ2-1 | few
CASSLGQGSPEAFF | TGTGCCAGCAGCTTAGGACAGGGCTCCCCTGAAGCTTTCTTT | TRBV27 | TRBD1 | TRBJ1-1 | -
CSARDLTTSSYEQYF | TGCAGTGCTAGAGATCTTACAACATCCTCCTACGAGCAGTACTTC | TRBV20-1 | - | TRBJ2-7 | few
CSVDSGYNEQFF | TGCAGCGTTGATTCCGGATACAATGAGCAGTTCTTC | TRBV29-1 | - | TRBJ2-1 | -
CAISGFDKFNQPQHF | TGTGCCATCAGTGGTTTCGACAAATTCAATCAGCCCCAGCATTTT | TRBV10-3 | - | TRBJ1-5 | -
CASSPGRILLEQYF | TGTGCCAGCAGCCCCGGTAGGATTTTGCTCGAGCAGTACTTC | TRBV7-8 | - | TRBJ2-7 | -
CSARDYRQGARAFF | TGCAGTGCTAGAGATTATAGGCAGGGGGCAAGAGCTTTCTTT | TRBV20-1 | TRBD1 | TRBJ1-1 | few
CASSQGSDSSYEQYF | TGCGCCAGCAGCCAGGGTTCGGACAGCTCCTACGAGCAGTACTTC | TRBV4-1 | - | TRBJ2-7 | -
CASSTRGGSYNEQFF | TGTGCCAGCAGCACTCGCGGGGGCTCCTACAATGAGCAGTTCTTC | TRBV7-2 | TRBD2 | TRBJ2-1 | many
CSADIAPGYNGQFF | TGCAGTGCCGATATAGCGCCAGGCTACAATGGGCAGTTCTTC | TRBV20-1 | - | TRBJ2-1 | once
CASSPMRVQPQHF | TGTGCCAGCAGTCCCATGAGGGTTCAGCCCCAGCATTTT | TRBV2 | - | TRBJ1-5 | -
CASSPTRGRAGNTIYF | TGTGCCAGCAGTCCCACCCGCGGCAGGGCTGGAAACACCATATATTTT | TRBV27 | - | TRBJ1-3 | few
CASSYLMGGVEETQYF | TGTGCCAGCAGTTACCTGATGGGGGGCGTAGAGGAGACCCAGTACTTC | TRBV6-6 | - | TRBJ2-5 | few
CASSSAGTSGTHYNEQFF | TGTGCCAGCAGCTCCGCCGGGACTAGCGGGACTCACTACAATGAGCAGTTCTTC | TRBV7-9 | TRBD2 | TRBJ2-1 | once
CASSLSRGIDEKLFF | TGTGCCAGCAGCTTGTCCAGGGGGATCGATGAAAAACTGTTTTTT | TRBV7-2 | TRBD1 | TRBJ1-4 | few
CSAGEAGDYEQYF | TGCAGTGCTGGGGAGGCCGGGGACTACGAGCAGTACTTT | TRBV20-1 | TRBD2 | TRBJ2-3 | -
CASSPGRTLHYGYTF | TGTGCCAGCAGCCCGGGACGGACGTTACACTATGGCTACACCTTC | TRBV2 | - | TRBJ1-2 | -
CASSRRGPNEKLFF | TGCGCCAGCAGTCGACGGGGACCTAATGAAAAACTGTTTTTT | TRBV4-1 | - | TRBJ1-4 | -
CASSRTDSYEQYF | TGTGCCAGCAGTCGGACAGATTCCTACGAGCAGTACTTC | TRBV12-3/TRBV12-4 | - | TRBJ2-7 | few
CASSLDRGGYNEQFF | TGTGCCAGCAGCTTAGACCGCGGGGGTTACAATGAGCAGTTCTTC | TRBV7-3 | TRBD2 | TRBJ2-1 | -
CASSETASYEQYF | TGTGCCAGCAGTGAGACAGCCTCCTACGAGCAGTACTTC | TRBV6-1 | - | TRBJ2-7 | many
CASSQDSSGTYEQYF | TGTGCCAGCAGCCAAGATTCCAGCGGGACCTACGAGCAGTACTTC | TRBV3-1 | TRBD2 | TRBJ2-7 | few
CASSFIAGGYSYNEQFF | TGTGCCAGCAGTTTTATTGCGGGAGGTTATTCCTACAATGAGCAGTTCTTC | TRBV28 | TRBD2 | TRBJ2-1 | few
CASSPGQDPYEQYF | TGTGCCAGCAGTCCGGGACAGGACCCCTACGAGCAGTACTTC | TRBV27 | TRBD1 | TRBJ2-7 | -
CASSLWTGELFF | TGTGCCAGCAGTTTATGGACCGGGGAGCTGTTTTTT | TRBV27 | - | TRBJ2-2 | many
CASSLGGHNSPLHF | TGTGCCAGCAGCTTAGGAGGGCATAATTCACCCCTCCACTTT | TRBV7-6 | - | TRBJ1-6 | -
CASRHSSGTEAFF | TGTGCCAGCAGACACAGTAGCGGCACTGAAGCTTTCTTT | TRBV28 | - | TRBJ1-1 | -
CASSQDVSGKVSYEQYF | TGCGCCAGCAGCCAAGATGTTAGCGGGAAAGTCTCCTACGAGCAGTACTTC | TRBV4-3 | TRBD2 | TRBJ2-7 | -
CASILAGGETQYF | TGTGCCAGCATACTAGCGGGAGGAGAGACCCAGTACTTC | TRBV6-1 | TRBD2 | TRBJ2-5 | many
CASSQGIYGCTF | TGCGCCAGCAGCCAAGGAATTTATGGCTGCACCTTC | TRBV4-1 | - | TRBJ1-2 | -
CASSEPGGQELTYEQYF | TGTGCCAGCAGTGAACCCGGGGGGCAGGAGCTCACCTACGAGCAGTACTTC | TRBV25-1 | - | TRBJ2-7 | -
CASSLRDRENEKLFF | TGTGCCAGCAGTTTAAGGGACAGGGAAAATGAAAAACTGTTTTTT | TRBV28 | TRBD1 | TRBJ1-4 | -
CASSSSGGRAYWLAYNEQFF | TGTGCCAGCAGCTCATCCGGGGGGAGAGCCTATTGGCTGGCCTACAATGAGCAGTTCTTC | TRBV27 | TRBD2 | TRBJ2-1 | many
CASSITGLGYGYTF | TGTGCCAGCAGCATCACAGGACTGGGCTATGGCTACACCTTC | TRBV28 | - | TRBJ1-2 | few
CASSSSRGWETQYF | TGTGCTAGCAGCTCGAGTCGTGGATGGGAGACCCAGTACTTC | TRBV7-7 | - | TRBJ2-5 | few
CASSQETSSQPQHF | TGTGCCAGCAGTCAAGAGACCAGCAGTCAGCCCCAGCATTTT | TRBV12-3/TRBV12-4 | - | TRBJ1-5 | -
CASSRGGSGPYEQYF | TGTGCCAGCAGCCGCGGGGGTAGCGGGCCCTACGAGCAGTACTTC | TRBV7-2 | TRBD2 | TRBJ2-7 | -
CASSGYRGPSSGADVLTF | TGTGCCAGCAGTGGATACAGGGGACCAAGCTCTGGGGCCGACGTCCTGACTTTC | TRBV2 | TRBD1 | TRBJ2-6 | once
CASSLTTGAYEQYF | TGTGCCAGCTCACTTACTACAGGGGCCTACGAGCAGTACTTC | TRBV18 | TRBD1 | TRBJ2-7 | -
CASRYPQEPPGTVSSYEQYF | TGTGCCAGCAGGTACCCCCAAGAGCCCCCCGGGACAGTAAGCTCCTACGAGCAGTACTTC | TRBV28 | TRBD1 | TRBJ2-7 | -
CASSQLPDSYGYTF | TGCGCCAGCAGCCAACTTCCAGATTCCTATGGCTACACCTTC | TRBV4-3 | - | TRBJ1-2 | few
CASSLERAQETQYF | TGCGCCAGCAGCTTGGAGAGGGCCCAAGAGACCCAGTACTTC | TRBV5-1 | - | TRBJ2-5 | -
CASSQQTGTGNGYTF | TGCGCCAGCAGCCAACAAACCGGGACGGGTAATGGCTACACCTTC | TRBV4-3 | - | TRBJ1-2 | few
CASSEANGQFNNEQFF | TGTGCCAGCAGTGAAGCGAATGGACAGTTCAACAATGAGCAGTTCTTC | TRBV2 | - | TRBJ2-1 | -
CASSPREIGSYEQYF | TGTGCCAGCTCACCCAGGGAGATTGGCTCCTACGAGCAGTACTTC | TRBV18 | - | TRBJ2-7 | -
CASKVPGGGGQPQHF | TGTGCCAGCAAAGTGCCCGGGGGAGGGGGTCAGCCCCAGCATTTT | TRBV28 | - | TRBJ1-5 | once